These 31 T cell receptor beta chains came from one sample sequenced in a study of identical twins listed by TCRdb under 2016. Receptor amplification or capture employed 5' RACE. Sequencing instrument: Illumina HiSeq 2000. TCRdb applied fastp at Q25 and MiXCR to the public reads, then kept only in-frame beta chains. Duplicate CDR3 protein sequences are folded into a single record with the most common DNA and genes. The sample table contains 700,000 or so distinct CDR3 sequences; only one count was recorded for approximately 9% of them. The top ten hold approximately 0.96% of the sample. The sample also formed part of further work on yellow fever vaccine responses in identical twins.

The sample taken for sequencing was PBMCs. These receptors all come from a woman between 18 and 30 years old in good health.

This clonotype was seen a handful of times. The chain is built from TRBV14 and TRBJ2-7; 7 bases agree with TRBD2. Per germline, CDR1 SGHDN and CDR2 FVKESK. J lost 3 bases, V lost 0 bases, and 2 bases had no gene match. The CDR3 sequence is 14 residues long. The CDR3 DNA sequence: TGTGCCAGCAGCCAAGAACCTAGCGGCTACGAGCAGTACTTC. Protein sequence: CASSQEPSGYEQYF.

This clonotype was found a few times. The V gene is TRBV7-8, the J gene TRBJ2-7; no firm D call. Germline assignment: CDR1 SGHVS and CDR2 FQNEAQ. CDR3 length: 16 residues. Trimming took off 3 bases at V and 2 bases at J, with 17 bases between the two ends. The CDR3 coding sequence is TGTGCCAGCAGCTTCCCGAGGACCGGGCCGACCTACGAGCAGTACTTC. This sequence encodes CASSFPRTGPTYEQYF. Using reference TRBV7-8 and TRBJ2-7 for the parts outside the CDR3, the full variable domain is GAGVSQSPRYKVAKRGQDVALRCDPISGHVSLFWYQQALGQGPEFLTYFQNEAQLDKSGLPSDRFFAERPEGSVSTLKIQRTQQEDSAVYLCASSFPRTGPTYEQYFGPGTRLTVT.

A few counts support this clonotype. The CDR3 region has the DNA TGCAGTGCTAGAGATGGTCGGTCGAGCGCCGGGGAGCTGTTTTTT. Translated, it gives CSARDGRSSAGELFF. V and J are TRBV20-1 and TRBJ2-2; D not resolved. The CDR3 extends over 15 amino acids. The V and J ends lost 0 bases and 6 bases respectively, with 14 bases between them. Germline loops: CDR1 DFQATT, CDR2 SNEGSKA (reference sequence).

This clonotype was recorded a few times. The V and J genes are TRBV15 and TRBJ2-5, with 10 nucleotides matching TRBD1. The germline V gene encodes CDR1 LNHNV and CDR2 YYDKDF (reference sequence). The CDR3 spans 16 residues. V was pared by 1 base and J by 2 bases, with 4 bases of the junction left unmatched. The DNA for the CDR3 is TGTGCCACCAGCAGAGGGGGACAGGGGAGGCAAGAGACCCAGTACTTC. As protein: CATSRGGQGRQETQYF.

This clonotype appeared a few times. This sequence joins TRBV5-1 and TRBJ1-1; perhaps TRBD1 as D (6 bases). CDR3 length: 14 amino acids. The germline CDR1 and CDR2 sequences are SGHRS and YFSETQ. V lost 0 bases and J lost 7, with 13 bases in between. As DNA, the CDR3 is TGCGCCAGCAGCTTGGCCATGGACAGCCTTGAAGCTTTCTTT. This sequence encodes CASSLAMDSLEAFF.

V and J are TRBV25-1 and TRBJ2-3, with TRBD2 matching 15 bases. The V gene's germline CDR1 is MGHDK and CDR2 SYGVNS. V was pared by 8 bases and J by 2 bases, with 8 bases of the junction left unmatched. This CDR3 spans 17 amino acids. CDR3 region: CASSGLAGGLYTDTQYF. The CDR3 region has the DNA TGTGCCAGCTCTGGACTAGCGGGGGGGCTTTACACAGATACGCAGTATTTT.

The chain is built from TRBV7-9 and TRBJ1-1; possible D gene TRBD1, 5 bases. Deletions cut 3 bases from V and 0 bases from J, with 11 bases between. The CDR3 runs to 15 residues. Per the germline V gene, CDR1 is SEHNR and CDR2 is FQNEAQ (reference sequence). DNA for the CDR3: TGTGCCAGCAGCTTGGGGGATTTGATGAACACTGAAGCTTTCTTT. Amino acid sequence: CASSLGDLMNTEAFF.

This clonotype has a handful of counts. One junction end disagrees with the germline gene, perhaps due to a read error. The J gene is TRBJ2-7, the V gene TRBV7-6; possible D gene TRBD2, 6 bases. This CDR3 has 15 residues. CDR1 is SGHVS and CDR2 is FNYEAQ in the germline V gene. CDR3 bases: TGTGTCAGCAGCTTAGCGGACGGTTCCTCCTACGAGCAGTACTTC. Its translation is CVSSLADGSSYEQYF.

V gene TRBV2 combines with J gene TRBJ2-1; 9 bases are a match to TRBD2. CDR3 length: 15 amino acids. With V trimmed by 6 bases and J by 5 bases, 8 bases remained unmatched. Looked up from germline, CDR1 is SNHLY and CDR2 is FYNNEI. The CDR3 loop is CASSATGTSNNEQFF. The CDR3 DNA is TGTGCCAGCAGCGCAACCGGGACTAGCAACAATGAGCAGTTCTTC.

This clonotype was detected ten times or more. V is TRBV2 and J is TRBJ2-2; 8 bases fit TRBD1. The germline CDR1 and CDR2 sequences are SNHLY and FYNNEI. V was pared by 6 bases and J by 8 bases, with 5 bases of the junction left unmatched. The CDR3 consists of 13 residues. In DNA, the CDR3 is TGTGCCAGCAGGGAGACAGGGGCGGGGGAGCTGTTTTTT. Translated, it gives CASRETGAGELFF.

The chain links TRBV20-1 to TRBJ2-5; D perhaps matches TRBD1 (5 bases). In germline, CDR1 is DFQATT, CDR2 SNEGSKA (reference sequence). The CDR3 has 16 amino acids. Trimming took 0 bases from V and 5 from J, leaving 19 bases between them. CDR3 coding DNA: TGCAGTGCTAGAGATATAGGGGCAGGACATTCGGAGACCCAGTACTTC. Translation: CSARDIGAGHSETQYF.

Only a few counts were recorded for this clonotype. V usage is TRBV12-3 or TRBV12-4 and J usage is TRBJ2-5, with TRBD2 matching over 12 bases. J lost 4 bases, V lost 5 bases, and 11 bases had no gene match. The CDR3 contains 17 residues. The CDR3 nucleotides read TGTGCCAGCAGTCGACTAGCGGGGGCTTTGTATGGAGAGACCCAGTACTTC. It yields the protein CASSRLAGALYGETQYF.

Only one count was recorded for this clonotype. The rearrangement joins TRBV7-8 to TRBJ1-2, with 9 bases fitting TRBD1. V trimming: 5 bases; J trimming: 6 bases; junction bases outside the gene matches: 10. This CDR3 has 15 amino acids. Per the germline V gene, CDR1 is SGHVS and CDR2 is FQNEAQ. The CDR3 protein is CASSERTGAFHGYTF. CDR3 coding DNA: TGTGCCAGCAGCGAACGGACAGGGGCCTTCCATGGCTACACCTTC.

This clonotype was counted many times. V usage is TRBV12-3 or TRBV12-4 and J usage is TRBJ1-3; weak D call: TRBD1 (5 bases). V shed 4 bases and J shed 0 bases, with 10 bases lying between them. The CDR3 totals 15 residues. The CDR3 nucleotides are TGTGCCAGCAGTTCCACCGACAGCTCTGGAAACACCATATATTTT. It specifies CASSSTDSSGNTIYF.

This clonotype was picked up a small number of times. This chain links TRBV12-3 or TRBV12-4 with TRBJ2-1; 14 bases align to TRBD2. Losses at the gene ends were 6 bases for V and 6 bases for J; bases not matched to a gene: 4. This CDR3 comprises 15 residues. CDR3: CASRLTSGGGNEQFF. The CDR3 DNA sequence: TGTGCCAGCAGACTGACTAGCGGGGGGGGCAATGAGCAGTTCTTC.

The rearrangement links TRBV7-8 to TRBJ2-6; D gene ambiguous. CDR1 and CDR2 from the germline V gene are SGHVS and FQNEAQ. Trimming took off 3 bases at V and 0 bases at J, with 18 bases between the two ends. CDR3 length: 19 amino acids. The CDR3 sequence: CASSFPPQIGLSGANVLTF. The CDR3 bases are TGTGCCAGCAGCTTTCCCCCCCAAATAGGGCTCTCTGGGGCCAACGTCCTGACTTTC.

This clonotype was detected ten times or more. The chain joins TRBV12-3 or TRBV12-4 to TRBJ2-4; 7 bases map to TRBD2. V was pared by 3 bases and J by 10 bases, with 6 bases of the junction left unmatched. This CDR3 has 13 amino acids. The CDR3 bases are TGTGCCAGCAGTTTTACTAGCGAAGGGATTCAGTACTTC. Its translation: CASSFTSEGIQYF.

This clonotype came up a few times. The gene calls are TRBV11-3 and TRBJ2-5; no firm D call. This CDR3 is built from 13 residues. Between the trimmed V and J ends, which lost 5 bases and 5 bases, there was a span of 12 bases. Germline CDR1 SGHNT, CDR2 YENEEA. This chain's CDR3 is CASSPRLDETQYF. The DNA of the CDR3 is TGTGCCAGCAGCCCCCGCCTCGATGAGACCCAGTACTTC.

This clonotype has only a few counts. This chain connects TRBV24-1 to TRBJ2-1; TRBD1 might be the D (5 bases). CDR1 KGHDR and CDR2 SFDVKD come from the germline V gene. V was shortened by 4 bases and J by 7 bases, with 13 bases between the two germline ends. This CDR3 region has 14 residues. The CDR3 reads CATSDPNQGNEQFF. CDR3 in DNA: TGTGCCACCAGTGACCCGAACCAGGGAAATGAGCAGTTCTTC.

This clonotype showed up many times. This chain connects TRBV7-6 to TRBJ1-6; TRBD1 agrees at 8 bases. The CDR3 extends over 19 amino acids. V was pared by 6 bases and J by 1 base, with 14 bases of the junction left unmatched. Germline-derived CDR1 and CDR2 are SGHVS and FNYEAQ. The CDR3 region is CASSWGQAIIGSYNSPLHF. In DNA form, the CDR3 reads TGTGCCAGCAGTTGGGGACAGGCGATCATAGGATCCTATAATTCACCCCTCCACTTT. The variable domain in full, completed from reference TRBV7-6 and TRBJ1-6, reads GAGVSQSPRYKVTKRGQDVALRCDPISGHVSLYWYRQALGQGPEFLTYFNYEAQQDKSGLPNDRFSAERPEGSISTLTIQRTEQRDSAMYRCASSWGQAIIGSYNSPLHFGNGTRLTVT.

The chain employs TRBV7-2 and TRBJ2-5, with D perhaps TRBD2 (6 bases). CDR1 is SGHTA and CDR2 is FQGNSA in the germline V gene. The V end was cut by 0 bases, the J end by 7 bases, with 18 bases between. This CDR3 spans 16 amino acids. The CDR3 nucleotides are TGTGCCAGCAGCTTAGCGGGGGGAAAAACCCAGGGGACCCAGTACTTC. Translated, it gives CASSLAGGKTQGTQYF. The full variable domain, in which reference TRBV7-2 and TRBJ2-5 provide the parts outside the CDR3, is GAGVSQSPSNKVTEKGKDVELRCDPISGHTALYWYRQSLGQGLEFLIYFQGNSAPDKSGLPSDRFSAERTGGSVSTLTIQRTQQEDSAVYLCASSLAGGKTQGTQYFGPGTRLLVL.

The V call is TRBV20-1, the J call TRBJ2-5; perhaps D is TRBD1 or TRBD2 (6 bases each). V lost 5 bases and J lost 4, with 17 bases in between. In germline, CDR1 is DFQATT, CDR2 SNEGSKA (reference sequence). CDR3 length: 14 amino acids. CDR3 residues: CSAPSQGRPETQYF. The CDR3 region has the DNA TGCAGTGCTCCGAGTCAGGGGAGGCCAGAGACCCAGTACTTC.

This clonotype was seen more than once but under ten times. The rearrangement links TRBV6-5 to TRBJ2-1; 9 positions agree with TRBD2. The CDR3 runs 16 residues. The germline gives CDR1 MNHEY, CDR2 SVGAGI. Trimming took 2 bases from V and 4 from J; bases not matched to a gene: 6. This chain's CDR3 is CASSYIPSGDYNEQFF. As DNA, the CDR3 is TGTGCCAGCAGTTACATCCCTAGCGGGGATTACAATGAGCAGTTCTTC.

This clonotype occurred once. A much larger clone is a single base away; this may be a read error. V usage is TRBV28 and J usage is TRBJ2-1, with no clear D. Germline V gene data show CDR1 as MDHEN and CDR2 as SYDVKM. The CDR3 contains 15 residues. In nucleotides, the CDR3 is TGTGCCAGCAGTCCCCAAATTATGACCTACAGTGAGCAGTTCTTC. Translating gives CASSPQIMTYSEQFF. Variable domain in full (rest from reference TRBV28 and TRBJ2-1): DVKVTQSSRYLVKRTGEKVFLECVQDMDHENMFWYRQDPGLGLRLIYFSYDVKMKEKGDIPEGYSVSREKKERFSLILESASTNQTSMYLCASSPQIMTYSEQFFGPGTRLTVL.

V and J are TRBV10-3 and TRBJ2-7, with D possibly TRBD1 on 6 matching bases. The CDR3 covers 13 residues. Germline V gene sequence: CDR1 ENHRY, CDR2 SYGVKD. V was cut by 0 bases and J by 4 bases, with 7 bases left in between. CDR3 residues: CAISESGTYEQYF. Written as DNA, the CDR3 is TGTGCCATCAGTGAGTCGGGGACATACGAGCAGTACTTC.

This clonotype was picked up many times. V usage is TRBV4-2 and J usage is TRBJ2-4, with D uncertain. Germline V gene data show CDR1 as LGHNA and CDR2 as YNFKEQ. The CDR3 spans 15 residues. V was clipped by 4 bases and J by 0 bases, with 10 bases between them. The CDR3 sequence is CASSRTTTAKNIQYF. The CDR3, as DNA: TGTGCCAGCAGCCGCACAACGACAGCCAAAAACATTCAGTACTTC.

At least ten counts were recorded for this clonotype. This CDR3 is CASSFQGQGPYEQYF. Written as DNA, the CDR3 is TGCGCCAGCAGCTTCCAAGGACAGGGGCCCTACGAGCAGTACTTC. The rearrangement joins TRBV4-1 to TRBJ2-7; TRBD1 agrees at 9 bases. J was trimmed by 2 bases and V by 5 bases; bases with no gene match: 7. CDR3 length equals 15 residues. Germline CDR1 is MGHRA and CDR2 is YSYEKL.

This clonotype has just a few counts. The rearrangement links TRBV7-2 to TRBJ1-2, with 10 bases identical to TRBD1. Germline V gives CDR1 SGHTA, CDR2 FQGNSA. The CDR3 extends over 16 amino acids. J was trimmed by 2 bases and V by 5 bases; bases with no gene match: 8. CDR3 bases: TGTGCCAGCAGCAACCATCCGGGACAGGGGAACTATGGCTACACCTTC. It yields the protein CASSNHPGQGNYGYTF.

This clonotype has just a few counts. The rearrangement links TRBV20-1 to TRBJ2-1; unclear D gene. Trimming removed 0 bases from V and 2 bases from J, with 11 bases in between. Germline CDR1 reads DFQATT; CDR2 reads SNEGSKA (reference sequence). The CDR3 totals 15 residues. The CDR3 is CSARDLAATYNEQFF. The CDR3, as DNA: TGCAGTGCTAGAGATCTGGCTGCTACCTACAATGAGCAGTTCTTC.

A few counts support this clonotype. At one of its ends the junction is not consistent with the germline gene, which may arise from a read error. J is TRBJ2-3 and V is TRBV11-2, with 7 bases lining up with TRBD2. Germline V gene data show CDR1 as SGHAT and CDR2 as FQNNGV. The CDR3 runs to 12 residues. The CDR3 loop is CASSLALPLAFF. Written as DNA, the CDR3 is TGTGCCAGCAGCTTAGCCCTACCACTAGCGTTTTTT.

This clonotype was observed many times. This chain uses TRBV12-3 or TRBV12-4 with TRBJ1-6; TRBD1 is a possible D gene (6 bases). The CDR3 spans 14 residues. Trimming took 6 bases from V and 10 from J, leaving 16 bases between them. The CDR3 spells CASRTYREGSPLHF. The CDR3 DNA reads TGTGCCAGCAGGACTTACAGGGAGGGATCACCCCTCCACTTT.